Below, one T cell receptor (beta chain) is given with its context. There is no known antigen for this receptor. No quality values exist for individual bases; no much larger clone is one base distant. TCR cDNA was synthesized by 5'RACE template switching, which introduced a universal primer site and unique molecular identifiers. Priming of cDNA synthesis was performed from both the TCR alpha and TCR beta constant segments. Library amplification involved two PCR steps, and the second step added sample barcodes and sequencing adapters. Sequencing of libraries was done on Illumina HiSeq 2500 (2x100 bp) or NovaSeq (2x150 bp). In the paper's pipeline: Reads were demultiplexed and collapsed into UMI consensus sequences with MIGEC, and V(D)J alignment was performed with MiXCR. Clonotypes responding to the vaccine were identified with edgeR on replicate PBMC samples, with the criteria of FDR below 0.01 and a log2 fold change above 5 up to day 15. CD4 or CD8 identity was assigned to each bulk clonotype according to whether the clonotype was present at higher abundance in the sequenced CD4 repertoire or the sequenced CD8 repertoire. TCRdb reprocessing: public reads trimmed at Q25 with fastp, clones called with MiXCR, in-frame beta chains kept. Rows with one shared CDR3 protein collapse into an entry with the most common genes and DNA. None of the V and J calls come from the authors' own analysis; TCRdb made them. This sample lists some 560,000 distinct CDR3 sequences; under 25% were detected once. Of the sample, 14% is held by the ten largest clones.

This specimen comes from a study of T cells after yellow fever vaccination (dated by TCRdb to the late 2010s). As for the study more broadly: The SMART-Seq v4 Ultra Low Input RNA kit was used to prepare libraries from fractions with low cell numbers. To track T-cell clones before and after primary and booster YFV17D yellow fever vaccination, bulk TCR alpha and beta repertoires were sequenced longitudinally. Two healthy male donors, one aged 18 to 30 and one aged 30 to 40 years, were included in the cohort. Blood was collected at multiple timepoints before and after primary and secondary immunization, and bulk PBMC replicates and cell subsets were isolated.

Study-level results and caveats: Computational filtering was needed because FACS-sorted repertoires could contain abundant contaminating clonotypes from the bulk population. Most clones expanded after primary vaccination were re-detected after the booster (approximately 95% of CD4 and approximately 85% of CD8), suggesting broad memory maintenance. Compared with the primary T-cell response, the secondary T-cell response was weaker but faster, peaking on day 5 rather than day 15. A small fraction of clonotypes showed up in both the CD4 and CD8 compartments, probably as a result of convergent recombination. Only two donors were included in the study, so the extent to which the findings can be generalized is limited.

The intended sense of this specimen's treatment or condition label: live attenuated yellow fever vaccine strain. Two biological replicates of bulk PBMCs were collected at each blood-draw timepoint. PBMCs were isolated from peripheral blood using a standard Ficoll-Paque protocol. TriZol was used to extract RNA from bulk PBMCs, CD4 and CD8 fractions, and dextramer-positive and dextramer-negative fractions. The germline V gene gives CDR1 as KGHDR and CDR2 as SFDVKD. Inclusive of the bounding cysteine and phenylalanine, the CDR3 is 17 residues long. Only CDR3 DNA is held: 51 bases, read in frame from base 1. Cut back by 2 bases and 0 bases, the V and J ends lie 16 bases apart.

The chain is assembled from TRBV24-1 and TRBJ2-7; a tentative D call is TRBD1 (7 bases match). This clonotype was sampled from a man aged 30 to 45 who received the YFV17D yellow fever vaccine. Sequenced here: PBMCs, sampled 15 days after the yellow fever booster vaccination. The CDR3 reads CATSDWRGQRSSYEQYF. The DNA sequence is as follows: TGTGCCACCAGTGATTGGCGGGGACAGAGGAGCTCCTACGAGCAGTACTTC.